The 15 T cell receptor delta chains listed next were all sequenced from one sample in a study of delta chain sequences of gamma delta T cells. TCRdb reanalyzed the PCR reads using CATT. The table records roughly 3,100 delta-chain clones, about 56% of them present only once. Sequences were obtained from a tumor sample. These TCRs come from a human donor with breast cancer.

To note about this clone: A junction boundary mismatches the germline segment, possibly from a read error. The gene calls are TRDV2 and TRDJ2, with D possibly matching TRDD2 (6 bases). CDR3 size: 14 residues. The germline V gene encodes CDR1 GEAIGNYY and CDR2 EKD. The CDR3 loop is CSFVLVDYWPILHF. For the CDR3, the DNA is TGTTCCTTTGTCTTAGTGGACTATTGGCCGATCCTACATTTC.

V gene TRDV2 combines with J gene TRDJ1; 7 bases are shared with TRDD3. V gave up 4 bases and J gave up 4 bases; unmatched junction bases: 11. CDR3 size: 15 residues. Germline CDR1 and CDR2: GEAIGNYY and EKD. The CDR3 coding sequence is TGTGCCTGTGAGACAGTGGGGGAGAAAAACGATAAACTCATCTTT. It yields the protein CACETVGEKNDKLIF.

This clone was counted between two and nine times. TCRdb's entry gives the protein of a much larger clone, which mismatches this DNA's translation at residue 13, likely from a read error; the protein reported here is translated from the DNA. J is TRDJ1 and V is TRDV2; no firm D call. The CDR3 totals 18 residues. The germline V gene has CDR1 GEAIGNYY and CDR2 EKD. V was trimmed by 1 base and J by 3 bases, leaving 23 bases between them. In DNA, the CDR3 is TGTGCCTGTGACACTTTGCTTGATCGATCGGAGTACGCCGATAAACTCATCTTT. Its protein is CACDTLLDRSEYADKLIF.

CDR3 residues: CSFDTVSRDGDRPYTDNLIF. DNA of the CDR3: TGTTCCTTTGACACCGTTTCAAGGGATGGGGACCGACCTTACACCGACAACCTTATCTTT. V is TRDV2 and J is TRDJ1, with TRDD3 as a possible D gene (5 bases). The germline V gene has CDR1 GEAIGNYY and CDR2 EKD. The CDR3 runs to 20 residues.

No J gene was called, and the V gene is TRDV2; the listed D gene, TRDD3, was not tested against the DNA. There are 20 residues in the CDR3. Germline V gene sequence: CDR1 GEAIGNYY, CDR2 EKD. CDR3 nucleotides: TGTGCCTGTGACACCTTGTCACGGGAGGGTACGCGACCTTACAACGTTAACCTTATATTT. This encodes CACDTLSREGTRPYNVNLIF.

Details on this clone: Mismatch with germline at one junction end may stem from a read error. The J gene is TRDJ3, the V gene TRDV2, with TRDD3 matching over 10 bases. The germline CDR1 and CDR2 sequences are GEAIGNYY and EKD. The CDR3 spans 20 residues. CDR3 sequence reads: CAWDTLGGGYGSGDTQKMFF. CDR3 DNA sequence: TGTGCCTGGGACACCCTAGGGGGGGGATACGGATCCGGGGACACCCAAAAGATGTTTTTC.

Concerning this clone itself: One end of the junction fails to match germline, which may point to a read error. The chain combines TRDV2 with TRDJ1; perhaps TRDD3 as D (6 bases). The CDR3 extends over 20 amino acids. Germline V gives CDR1 GEAIGNYY, CDR2 EKD. CDR3 loop: CACDTVSGEGDLPYIAKLIF. The CDR3 bases are TGTGCCTGTGACACCGTGTCAGGGGAGGGGGACCTACCTTACATCGCTAAACTAATCTTT.

The chain is built from TRDV2 and TRDJ4; 8 positions match TRDD3. The J call may not be correct, given that the DNA end is closer to TRDJ2. In germline, CDR1 is GEAIGNYY, CDR2 EKD. This CDR3 comprises 15 residues. The CDR3 sequence: CACDPLGVETVTLFF. DNA of the CDR3: TGTGCCTGTGACCCACTGGGGGTGGAAACCGTTACTCTCTTCTTT.

This clone has only one observation. The genes are TRDV2 and TRDJ1, with a possible D match to TRDD3 (5 bases). Germline CDR1 GEAIGNYY, CDR2 EKD. The V gene lost 2 bases and the J gene lost 4 bases, with 19 bases spanning the gap. The CDR3 runs 16 residues. CDR3 nucleotide sequence: TGTGCCTGTGACAAACGTGGGGACCCTCACGACGATAAACTCATCTTT. Amino acid sequence: CACDKRGDPHDDKLIF.

Here the CDR3 reads CASYAVGKTADKLIF. In nucleotides, the CDR3 is TGTGCCTCCTACGCAGTGGGGAAAACCGCCGATAAACTCATCTTT. The J gene is TRDJ1, the V gene TRDV2; possibly TRDD2 or TRDD3 for D (5 bases each). The CDR3 runs to 15 residues. Trimming stripped 8 bases from V and 3 bases from J, with 21 bases between. Germline V gives CDR1 GEAIGNYY, CDR2 EKD.

This chain uses TRDV3 with TRDJ1; 10 nucleotides line up with TRDD3. CDR1 is TVYSNPD, CDR2 GDNSRS, per germline (reference sequence). The CDR3 runs 16 residues. The trim removed 3 bases at V and 0 bases at J, leaving 10 bases unmatched. The DNA of the CDR3 is TGTGCCTTAGTTTGGGGGATACTCGGGTACACCGATAAACTCATCTTT. Protein product: CALVWGILGYTDKLIF.

This clone is termed large. With a far larger clone one base away, a read error is the likely cause. Other DNA sequences in the same sample also yield this CDR3. The genes are TRDV2 and TRDJ1, with D possibly being TRDD3 (6 bases). V was pared by 0 bases and J by 0 bases, with 25 bases between. Germline CDR1 and CDR2: GEAIGNYY and EKD. The CDR3 is made up of 20 amino acids. The DNA of the CDR3 is TGTGCCTGTGACACCGTGTCGAGGGAGGGGGACCGACCTTACACCGATAAACTCATCTTT. Residues: CACDTVSREGDRPYTDKLIF.

The V and J genes are TRDV1 and TRDJ1; 13 bases map to TRDD3. CDR1 and CDR2 (germline): TSWWSYY, QGS. The CDR3 totals 17 residues. The V segment lost 3 bases and the J segment 8 bases; nucleotides outside the gene matches: 12. Here the CDR3 DNA reads TGTGCTCTTGGGGACTACAACTGGGGGATACGCGGGCGGAAACTCATCTTT. Residues: CALGDYNWGIRGRKLIF.

The rearrangement joins TRDV1 to TRDJ1; possible D gene TRDD3, 5 bases. The DNA end lines up better with TRDJ2; the J call may be wrong. The CDR3 loop spans 16 amino acids. CDR1 and CDR2 from the germline V gene are TSWWSYY and QGS. This CDR3 reads CALVVYLGAISDKLFF. CDR3 bases: TGTGCTCTCGTGGTATACCTGGGAGCTATTTCCGATAAACTCTTCTTT.

This chain uses TRDV2 with TRDJ1; possibly TRDD3 for D (6 bases). The CDR3 covers 17 residues. Trimming took off 2 bases at V and 0 bases at J, with 18 bases between the two ends. CDR1 GEAIGNYY and CDR2 EKD come from the germline V gene. CDR3 sequence reads: CACDSLDGGPYTDKLIF. The CDR3 DNA sequence: TGTGCCTGTGACAGCCTTGATGGGGGTCCGTACACCGATAAACTCATCTTT.